This TCR beta chain appears in the sequencing data of a study of kidney transplant recipient with SARS-CoV-2 infection. Via MiXCR, TCRdb re-called the reads, giving one row per CDR3 protein. The repertoire includes fewer than 250,000 distinct CDR3 sequences, 29% of them detected once, and less than 8.5% sits in the top ten. This clonotype was seen ten or more times. Germline V gives CDR1 MNHEY, CDR2 SMNVEV (reference sequence). Trimming pared 4 bases from V and 0 bases from J, leaving 6 bases between. There are 13 residues in the CDR3. The starting material was a blood sample, obtained at baseline and between days 110 and 120 from a kidney transplant recipient. The chain has TRBV27 and TRBJ1-1; D gene ambiguous. This clonotype originated in a male patient in his thirties who had COVID-19 and was a kidney transplant recipient. Some T cells may have come from the graft donor. The CDR3 spells CASSWGMNTEAFF. The CDR3 coding sequence is TGTGCCAGCAGTTGGGGAATGAACACTGAAGCTTTCTTT.